This TCR beta chain derives from a study of CD8+CD57+ T cells in acquired aplastic anemia. In germline, CDR1 is ENHRY, CDR2 SYGVKD. CDR3 length equals 14 residues. V lost 3 bases, J lost 1 base, and 9 bases lay in between. Genomic DNA, the template, was used for profiling of the TCR beta VDJ and CDR3. One entry per CDR3 protein results from TCRdb running MiXCR on the reads. Counted here are 150,000 to 200,000 distinct CDR3 sequences, roughly 63% occurring once; the ten biggest clones make up about 44%. Those patients picked for sequencing had displayed CD8+CD57+ cell expansion on flow cytometry. Severe acquired aplastic anemia affected all patients.

The material sequenced was sorted CD4+, CD8+, or CD8+CD57+ T cells (not recorded which) from PBMCs. This sequence was found in a human donor with aplastic anemia. The V call is TRBV10-3, the J call TRBJ1-1, with a weak D call TRBD1 (5 bases). The CDR3 DNA is TGTGCCATCAGTGACGTTGGGACGAACACTGAAGCTTTCTTT. Translating gives CAISDVGTNTEAFF.